Shown below are 3 T cell receptor beta chains from a single sample sequenced in a study of T cells after yellow fever vaccination. TCRdb passed the 5' RACE reads through MiXCR, listing each CDR3 protein once. The data show about 360,000 distinct CDR3 sequences, around 6.4% seen once. The starting material was PBMCs, obtained 5 days after the yellow fever booster vaccination. The origin of the receptors is a man in his thirties or forties who received the YFV17D yellow fever vaccine.

Ten or more counts support this clonotype. The genes are TRBV20-1 and TRBJ2-1; 10 nucleotides agree with TRBD2. Germline V lookup: CDR1 DFQATT, CDR2 SNEGSKA (reference sequence). J gave up 4 bases and V 1 base, and 7 bases lay outside the gene matches. This CDR3 is 16 amino acids long. This chain's CDR3 is CSARVASGSGYNEQFF. The CDR3 coding sequence is TGCAGTGCTAGAGTCGCTAGCGGGAGCGGATACAATGAGCAGTTCTTC.

This clonotype was seen only a few times. V is TRBV12-3 or TRBV12-4 and J is TRBJ2-1, with D tentatively TRBD1 (6 bases). Trimming removed 4 bases at V and 15 bases at J, with 13 bases between. The CDR3 runs to 11 residues. Written as DNA, the CDR3 is TGTGCCAGCAGTTCCGACAGGAGGATGTTCTTC. Translated: CASSSDRRMFF.

The chain is built from TRBV24-1 and TRBJ2-2, with TRBD1 matching 8 bases. The CDR3 totals 14 residues. Germline V gene sequence: CDR1 KGHDR, CDR2 SFDVKD. Unmatched junction bases numbered 1, after V lost 2 bases and J lost 6 bases. The CDR3 protein is CATSDWTGPGELFF. In DNA form, the CDR3 reads TGTGCCACCAGTGATTGGACAGGGCCCGGGGAGCTGTTTTTT.